Listed here are 9 T cell receptor beta chains from one sample, sequenced in a study of T cells after yellow fever vaccination. Via MiXCR, TCRdb re-called the 5' RACE reads, giving one row per CDR3 protein. The sample lists about 260,000 distinct CDR3 sequences; about an eighth were seen once. The sequences come from CD4+ T cells sorted from PBMCs, collected 45 days after the yellow fever booster vaccination. All receptors come from a young man who received the YFV17D yellow fever vaccine.

V is TRBV29-1 and J is TRBJ2-1; 7 positions match TRBD1. There are 14 residues in the CDR3. V lost 6 bases and J lost 7; bases outside the gene matches: 12. Germline V gene sequence: CDR1 SQVTM, CDR2 ANQGSEA. Here the CDR3 reads CSVVQGPTGNEQFF. CDR3 sequence (DNA): TGCAGCGTCGTACAGGGGCCGACGGGGAATGAGCAGTTCTTC.

This clonotype was found a few times. The CDR3 is CASSQLGTDTQYF. DNA for the CDR3: TGTGCCAGCAGCCAATTGGGTACAGATACGCAGTATTTT. The chain couples TRBV3-1 to TRBJ2-3; D gene uncertain. V lost 2 bases, J lost 3 bases, and 6 bases lay in between. The CDR3 contains 13 residues. The germline CDR1 and CDR2 sequences are LGHDT and YNNKEL (reference sequence).

This clonotype was counted between two and nine times. The V and J genes are TRBV4-3 and TRBJ2-7, with 9 bases identical to TRBD1. Germline V gene data show CDR1 as LGHNA and CDR2 as YSLEER. The CDR3 runs 17 residues. The V segment lost 0 bases and the J segment 7 bases; nucleotides outside the gene matches: 13. This CDR3 is CASSQDLGTGTEWEQYF. The CDR3 region has the DNA TGCGCCAGCAGCCAAGATCTGGGGACAGGGACCGAATGGGAGCAGTACTTC.

The chain recombines TRBV20-1 with TRBJ2-2; D is possibly TRBD2 (6 bases). Trimming shortened V by 1 base and J by 1 base, and 19 bases separated the two germline ends. The CDR3 runs 18 residues. Germline V gene data show CDR1 as DFQATT and CDR2 as SNEGSKA (reference sequence). The CDR3 DNA is TGCAGTGCTAGAGGTGCTGGAAGCGGGTTTGGGAACACCGGGGAGCTGTTTTTT. Amino acid sequence: CSARGAGSGFGNTGELFF.

The rearrangement joins TRBV30 to TRBJ1-4; 7 nucleotides line up with TRBD1. Germline V lookup: CDR1 GTSNPN, CDR2 SVGIG (reference sequence). J lost 8 bases, V lost 5 bases, and 11 bases had no gene match. This CDR3 region has 14 residues. CDR3 in amino acids: CAWDDTGAGEKLFF. CDR3 DNA sequence: TGTGCCTGGGACGATACAGGGGCGGGGGAAAAACTGTTTTTT.

The CDR3 region has the DNA TGTGCCATCAGTGAGAAAGAGGGGGGCTACACCTTC. Residues: CAISEKEGGYTF. The chain recombines TRBV10-3 with TRBJ1-2; a possible D gene is TRBD1 (5 bases). The germline V gene has CDR1 ENHRY and CDR2 SYGVKD. Trimming took off 2 bases at V and 8 bases at J, with 9 bases between the two ends. This CDR3 is built from 12 residues.

The rearrangement links TRBV6-2 or TRBV6-3 to TRBJ2-1, with 12 nucleotides matching TRBD1. Looked up from germline, CDR1 is MNHEY and CDR2 is SVGEGT. V lost 4 bases to trimming and J lost 9 bases; unmatched junction nucleotides: 1. CDR3 length equals 13 residues. The chain's CDR3 is CASSWDRGLEQFF. CDR3 nucleotides: TGTGCCAGCAGTTGGGACAGGGGGCTTGAGCAGTTCTTC.

Worth noting for this clonotype: Given a much more abundant clone one base away, this may be a read error. The rearrangement links TRBV5-1 to TRBJ2-6; weak D call: TRBD2 (5 bases). Between the trimmed V and J ends, which lost 4 bases and 2 bases, there was a span of 10 bases. The CDR3 covers 15 residues. CDR1 is SGHRS and CDR2 is YFSETQ in the germline V gene. The CDR3 loop reads CASSLTTAGANVLTF. The CDR3 DNA reads TGCGCCAGCAGCCTGACTACCGCTGGGGCCAACGTCCTGACTTTC.

The V and J genes are TRBV28 and TRBJ2-2, with 7 bases that match TRBD2. J was trimmed by 5 bases and V by 10 bases; bases with no gene match: 10. Germline CDR1 and CDR2: MDHEN and SYDVKM. The CDR3 contains 14 residues. CDR3 amino acids: CATQSGTGTGELFF. The CDR3 DNA sequence: TGTGCCACCCAAAGCGGGACGGGGACCGGGGAGCTGTTTTTT. The complete variable domain, with remaining parts taken from reference TRBV28 and TRBJ2-2, reads DVKVTQSSRYLVKRTGEKVFLECVQDMDHENMFWYRQDPGLGLRLIYFSYDVKMKEKGDIPEGYSVSREKKERFSLILESASTNQTSMYLCATQSGTGTGELFFGEGSRLTVL.